Described below is a single T cell receptor (beta chain) sequence and its context. The sample belongs to a study of blood T cell repertoires in COVID-19. Profiled with immunoSEQ multiplex PCR; TCRdb holds only in-frame clones, not every one. This sample yields 80,000 or so clones, of which approximately 89% are seen a single time; 2% to 3% belongs to the top ten. The CDR3 has 13 amino acids. Trimming shortened V by 5 bases and J by 6 bases, and 14 bases separated the two germline ends. Germline V gene lookup returns CDR1 SGHDN and CDR2 FVKESK. This chain joins TRBV14 and TRBJ2-7, with no clear D. This TCR was recovered from a man in his fifties with acute or convalescent COVID-19. What was sequenced was peripheral blood. The CDR3 region is CASSSTPLGEQYF. The CDR3 region has the DNA TGTGCCAGCAGCTCAACCCCACTTGGCGAGCAGTACTTC.